This is a list of T cell receptor beta chains from one sample in a study of patients and donors after allogeneic stem cell transplantation. Using its own MiXCR run on the RT-PCR reads, TCRdb lists one record per CDR3 protein. Here the sample spans hundreds of thousands of distinct CDR3 sequences, approximately 16% being singletons. The sequencing input was blood, either unsorted or a sorted T cell fraction (not recorded which). Receptor source: a human donor who was either an allogeneic HSCT recipient or a stem cell or donor lymphocyte infusion donor (not recorded which). It is not recorded whose cells these are; they may come from a transplant donor. Both conserved end residues are part of each CDR3.

v_gene	j_gene	CDR3aa
TRBV4-3	TRBJ2-7	CASSQQLGGALSSYEQYF
TRBV7-9	TRBJ1-4	CASSAVPEKLFF
TRBV5-1	TRBJ1-1	CASRREMNTEAFF
TRBV24-1	TRBJ2-7	CATSDPGTVDGQYF
TRBV20-1	TRBJ2-1	CSAETSYYEQFF
TRBV12-3/TRBV12-4	TRBJ2-5	CASSFGRSYETQYF
TRBV6-2/TRBV6-3	TRBJ1-5	CASSYATGQPQHF
TRBV20-1	TRBJ2-1	CSASISASGRADSYNEQFF
TRBV20-1	TRBJ2-2	CSAPQAGELFF
TRBV18	TRBJ1-1	CASSPSERQHLTMNTEAFF
TRBV4-3	TRBJ2-1	CASSQGEGNEQFF
TRBV6-1	TRBJ2-5	CASSVARGGQTQYF
TRBV25-1	TRBJ2-3	CASSGPTDTQYF
TRBV12-3/TRBV12-4	TRBJ2-7	CASRQNDRVSSYEQYF
TRBV6-5	TRBJ2-3	CASSYSNLGREDTQYF
TRBV12-3/TRBV12-4	TRBJ1-1	CASSFGRWGAFF
TRBV4-1	TRBJ2-1	CASSQAGTAYNEQFF
TRBV7-2	TRBJ2-1	CASSLIRTSGYNEQFF
TRBV30	TRBJ1-2	CAWSGLTALDGYTF
TRBV12-3/TRBV12-4	TRBJ1-5	CASSRDRWGNQPQHF
TRBV7-2	TRBJ1-2	CASSLEFTRGLYGYTF
TRBV15	TRBJ1-5	CATSRDVGAGQPQHF
TRBV20-1	TRBJ1-2	CSARAPGTGGSGYTF
TRBV5-1	TRBJ1-3	CASSSDGAGNTIYF
TRBV14	TRBJ2-1	CASSPLGRTYNEQFF